The rows below give T cell receptor beta chains drawn from one sample of a study of beta chain features in type 1 diabetes. Profiling relied on immunoSEQ multiplex PCR, and the TCRdb table lists in-frame clones only, not all of them. The table lists 350,000 to 450,000 clones, roughly 12% of them singletons. Sequencing input: naive CD4+ T cells from blood. The receptors were gathered from a woman younger than 35 with type 1 diabetes. The CDR3 runs from the conserved cysteine through the conserved F or W. The order of the fields is J gene, clone size, V gene, D gene, CDR3 DNA, CDR3 protein. A D gene is named only where the DNA matches it firmly. For some rows the clone size is stated as once, few or many, or as a class when expanded; others skip it.

>TRBJ1-1|NA|TRBV5-1|NA
TGCGCCAGCAGCTTGGCGGCGGGGCGGGGGACTGAAGCTTTCTTT
CASSLAAGRGTEAFF
>TRBJ1-3|NA|TRBV4-1|NA
TGCGCCAGCAGCTACCCAGGGAAAACTGGAAACACCATATATTTT
CASSYPGKTGNTIYF
>TRBJ1-1|NA|TRBV2|NA
TGTGCCAGCAGTAACGTAGACACGGCGAACACTGAAGCTTTCTTT
CASSNVDTANTEAFF
>TRBJ2-2|NA|TRBV4-1|NA
TGCGCCAGCAGCCAAGTGAACGGGATTGGCGGGGAGCTGTTTTTT
CASSQVNGIGGELFF
>TRBJ1-2|NA|TRBV25-1|NA
TGTGCCAGCAGTGAATACCACCTCGGGGGGGAGCCTCCGGGCTACACCTTC
CASSEYHLGGEPPGYTF
>TRBJ1-1|NA|TRBV19|NA
TGTGCCAGTAGTATCGGGGGGGGCCTGACTGAAGCTTTCTTT
CASSIGGGLTEAFF
>TRBJ2-2|NA|TRBV5-1|TRBD1
TGCGCCAGCAGCCCCGGGACAGATACCGGGGAGCTGTTTTTT
CASSPGTDTGELFF
>TRBJ2-1|NA|TRBV6-5|NA
TGTGCCAGCAGTTACTCGGCCAGGAATGAGCAGTTCTTC
CASSYSARNEQFF
>TRBJ2-1|NA|TRBV5-4|NA
TGTGCCAGCAGCTTGTCACAGCCAAATGAGCAGTTCTTC
CASSLSQPNEQFF
>TRBJ2-1|NA|TRBV2|TRBD2
TGTGCCAGCATGTCTAGCGGGGGGATCGAGAATGAGCAGTTCTTC
CASMSSGGIENEQFF
>TRBJ1-2|few|TRBV10-3|NA
TGTGCCATCAGGCACGAGGGACAAGGGGATGGCTACACCTTC
CAIRHEGQGDGYTF
>TRBJ1-1|NA|TRBV30|NA
TGTGCCTGGAGTGTCTGGGGGGGGCTCACTGAAGCTTTCTTT
CAWSVWGGLTEAFF
>TRBJ1-1|NA|TRBV2|NA
TGTGCCAGCAGTAAAGGGGGGGGGTCCTTTGAAGCTTTCTTT
CASSKGGGSFEAFF
>TRBJ2-5|few|TRBV7-2|TRBD2
TGTGCCAGCAGCCTCCCAGTCACTAGCGGGGGGGCACAAGAGACCCAGTACTTC
CASSLPVTSGGAQETQYF
>TRBJ2-1|few|TRBV7-9|NA
TGTGCCAGCAGCGAGGGCAGTCCGGATGAGCAGTTCTTC
CASSEGSPDEQFF
>TRBJ1-2|few|TRBV6-5|NA
TGTGCCAGCAGTCGCGGACAGCGAAATGGCTACACCTTC
CASSRGQRNGYTF
>TRBJ2-7|NA|TRBV11-2|NA
TGTGCCAGCAGCTTCGCTCTGACCCTAGGCGAGCAGTACTTC
CASSFALTLGEQYF
>TRBJ2-1|few|TRBV28|NA
TGTGCCAGCAGTTTTCCTACCCAAACCTACAATGAGCAGTTCTTC
CASSFPTQTYNEQFF
>TRBJ1-3|few|TRBV12-5|NA
TGTGCTAGTGGCACTGACGGGTACTCTGGAAACACCATATATTTT
CASGTDGYSGNTIYF
>TRBJ1-1|few|TRBV4-3|TRBD1
TGCGCCAGCAGCCGAACAGGGGGCGCTTATACTGAAGCTTTCTTT
CASSRTGGAYTEAFF